What follows are 22 T cell receptor beta chains derived from one specimen sequenced in a study of shared clonotypes between healthy human individuals. TCRdb keeps only in-frame clones here, not all; method: immunoSEQ multiplex PCR. The profile shows more than 2,000,000 clones, about 92% of them singletons. The sample comprised naive CD4+ T cells from PBMCs. Subset given: CD45RA+ positively selected. The receptors were gathered from a man aged 18 to 35 in good health. Some clones in this sample may be carry-over from other donors' samples.

The V call is TRBV7-9, the J call TRBJ1-2, with 8 positions matching TRBD1. CDR1 and CDR2 (germline): SEHNR, FQNEAQ (reference sequence). With V trimmed by 3 bases and J by 5 bases, 11 bases remained unmatched. This CDR3 comprises 16 residues. For the CDR3, the DNA is TGTGCCAGCAGCTTTGGGGCCGGACAGGGACCGTATGGCTACACCTTC. Its protein is CASSFGAGQGPYGYTF.

The chain recombines TRBV5-4 with TRBJ1-1; 9 bases agree with TRBD1. This CDR3 region has 15 residues. Germline values: CDR1 SGHNT, CDR2 YYREEE (reference sequence). After removal of 2 bases from V and 4 bases from J, the junction contained 6 bases not matched to a gene. The CDR3 bases are TGTGCCAGCAGCTTACACGACAGGGGGTCCACTGAAGCTTTCTTT. Protein sequence: CASSLHDRGSTEAFF.

The rearrangement joins TRBV4-1 to TRBJ1-6, with no clear D. V lost 3 bases, J lost 6 bases, and 9 bases lay in between. The germline gives CDR1 MGHRA, CDR2 YSYEKL. This CDR3 region has 14 residues. The CDR3: CASSHPGSNSPLHF. The CDR3 DNA is TGCGCCAGCAGCCATCCTGGTTCTAATTCACCCCTCCACTTT.

This chain uses TRBV6-1 with TRBJ1-1; D might be TRBD1 (6 bases). The CDR3 is 14 residues long. CDR1 and CDR2 (germline): MNHNS, SASEGT. The V and J ends lost 10 bases and 0 bases respectively, with 15 bases between them. The CDR3 DNA sequence: TGTGCCATCCGGAGGGGGGGGATGAACACTGAAGCTTTCTTT. Translation gives CAIRRGGMNTEAFF.

The V gene is TRBV19, the J gene TRBJ1-5, with D perhaps TRBD1 (6 bases). Deletions cut 1 base from V and 6 bases from J, with 16 bases between. Germline V CDR1 and CDR2: LNHDA, SQIVND (reference sequence). This CDR3 contains 16 residues. CDR3 bases: TGTGCCAGTAGTATAGGGACAGCCCCCGGGACTCAGCCCCAGCATTTT. Protein sequence: CASSIGTAPGTQPQHF.

The chain couples TRBV5-1 to TRBJ1-2, with TRBD1 matching over 7 bases. J was trimmed by 4 bases and V by 4 bases; bases with no gene match: 10. CDR1 is SGHRS, CDR2 YFSETQ, per germline. The CDR3 length is 15 residues. The chain's CDR3 is CASSRGTVSLYGYTF. The CDR3 nucleotides are TGCGCCAGCAGCCGGGGGACAGTCTCACTCTATGGCTACACCTTC.

The chain recombines TRBV9 with TRBJ2-2; TRBD1 aligns across 8 bases. Per the germline V gene, CDR1 is SGDLS and CDR2 is YYNGEE. The J segment lost 5 bases and the V segment lost 6 bases, leaving 6 bases of the junction unmatched. The CDR3 spans 14 residues. The chain's CDR3 is CASTSGQGTGELFF. CDR3 nucleotides: TGTGCCAGCACCTCCGGACAGGGTACCGGGGAGCTGTTTTTT.

The J gene is TRBJ2-1, the V gene TRBV27; 7 bases match TRBD1. Germline V gene lookup returns CDR1 MNHEY and CDR2 SMNVEV (reference sequence). J was trimmed by 2 bases and V by 5 bases; bases with no gene match: 12. The CDR3 totals 17 residues. The CDR3: CASSLSRQGWPYNEQFF. As DNA, the CDR3 is TGTGCCAGCAGTCTCTCACGACAGGGTTGGCCCTACAATGAGCAGTTCTTC.

This chain links TRBV11-1 with TRBJ2-3; 7 positions agree with TRBD2. In germline, CDR1 is SGHAT, CDR2 FQDESV (reference sequence). The CDR3 is 14 residues long. Trimming at V came to 3 bases and at J to 0 bases, leaving 0 bases not matched to a gene. The CDR3 here is CASSFSGSTDTQYF. In DNA form, the CDR3 reads TGTGCCAGCAGCTTTAGCGGGAGCACAGATACGCAGTATTTT.

A word on this clone: Other nucleotide sequences from this sample produce the same CDR3. This sequence joins TRBV15 and TRBJ1-2; no definite D call. Germline assignment: CDR1 LNHNV and CDR2 YYDKDF (reference sequence). V was cut by 0 bases and J by 8 bases, with 7 bases left in between. The CDR3 is 12 amino acids. CDR3 DNA: TGTGCCACCAGCAGAGATCATGGAGGCTACACCTTC. It is translated as CATSRDHGGYTF.

The chain couples TRBV2 to TRBJ1-5, with 9 nucleotides matching TRBD1. The germline gives CDR1 SNHLY, CDR2 FYNNEI. The J segment lost 5 bases and the V segment lost 6 bases, leaving 8 bases of the junction unmatched. There are 15 residues in the CDR3. CDR3 DNA sequence: TGTGCCAGCAGCCACGGACAGGGGATGGATCAGCCCCAGCATTTT. Encoded protein: CASSHGQGMDQPQHF.

This clone was observed a single time. The chain uses TRBV6-1 and TRBJ2-7; no clear D. CDR1 MNHNS and CDR2 SASEGT come from the germline V gene. V was clipped by 2 bases and J by 7 bases, with 18 bases between them. CDR3 length equals 15 residues. CDR3 coding DNA: TGTGCCAGCAGTGAAAGCCGTGGTGGGGTGGGAGAGCAGTACTTC. Translated: CASSESRGGVGEQYF.

The chain links TRBV5-5 to TRBJ1-5, with 8 bases fitting TRBD1. The germline V gene encodes CDR1 SGHKS and CDR2 YYEKEE (reference sequence). CDR3 size: 15 residues. The V segment lost 3 bases and the J segment 1 base; nucleotides outside the gene matches: 3. In DNA, the CDR3 is TGTGCCAGCAGCTACTGGACAGGGAGCAATCAGCCCCAGCATTTT. It specifies CASSYWTGSNQPQHF. Looking up the rest from reference TRBV5-5 and TRBJ1-5 gives the full variable domain: DAGVTQSPTHLIKTRGQQVTLRCSPISGHKSVSWYQQVLGQGPQFIFQYYEKEERGRGNFPDRFSARQFPNYSSELNVNALLLGDSALYLCASSYWTGSNQPQHFGDGTRLSIL.

As to this clone: At the DNA level, this CDR3 is encoded by other sequences in the same sample as well. V and J are TRBV19 and TRBJ2-7; D ambiguous. Germline loops: CDR1 LNHDA, CDR2 SQIVND (reference sequence). With 6 bases removed from V and 3 bases from J, the gap between germline ends came to 6 bases. This CDR3 region has 11 residues. CDR3 bases: TGTGCCAGTAGCGGGTTCTACGAGCAGTACTTC. This gives the protein CASSGFYEQYF. Supplemented by reference TRBV19 and TRBJ2-7, the full variable domain reads DGGITQSPKYLFRKEGQNVTLSCEQNLNHDAMYWYRQDPGQGLRLIYYSQIVNDFQKGDIAEGYSVSREKKESFPLTVTSAQKNPTAFYLCASSGFYEQYFGPGTRLTVT.

This rearrangement joins TRBV30 to TRBJ1-4; D is ambiguous. Germline lookup yields CDR1 GTSNPN and CDR2 SVGIG (reference sequence). Trimming left V 0 bases short and J 0 bases short, with 17 bases between. The CDR3 extends over 18 amino acids. CDR3 region: CAWSVNGGYPTTNEKLFF. Written as DNA, the CDR3 is TGTGCCTGGAGTGTAAACGGCGGCTACCCGACAACTAATGAAAAACTGTTTTTT.

The chain has TRBV9 and TRBJ1-1, with D unresolved. Trimming pared 4 bases from V and 4 bases from J, leaving 17 bases between. CDR1 and CDR2 (germline): SGDLS, YYNGEE. The CDR3 runs 15 residues. CDR3 DNA sequence: TGTGCCAGCAGCCCTTCCAAAAACGGGGTCACTGAAGCTTTCTTT. Protein: CASSPSKNGVTEAFF.

The chain employs TRBV28 and TRBJ2-7; TRBD2 aligns across 8 bases. Germline V gene data show CDR1 as MDHEN and CDR2 as SYDVKM. The CDR3 is 14 amino acids. V lost 8 bases and J lost 3; bases outside the gene matches: 9. CDR3 residues: CASGTTAGDYEQYF. Written as DNA, the CDR3 is TGTGCCAGCGGCACCACAGCGGGAGACTACGAGCAGTACTTC.

This clone was observed a single time. The genes are TRBV5-6 and TRBJ2-1; D is tentatively TRBD1 or TRBD2 (6 bases each). With 3 bases removed from V and 5 bases from J, the gap between germline ends came to 18 bases. Germline lookup yields CDR1 SGHDT and CDR2 YYEEEE. The CDR3 loop spans 16 amino acids. CDR3 region: CASSSRAYRGHNEQFF. DNA for the CDR3: TGTGCCAGCAGCTCCAGGGCCTATCGGGGGCACAATGAGCAGTTCTTC.

This rearrangement joins TRBV2 to TRBJ2-7; D call uncertain. The germline V and J ends were trimmed by 3 bases and 2 bases, with 11 bases remaining between them. Germline-derived CDR1 and CDR2 are SNHLY and FYNNEI. This CDR3 comprises 14 residues. The chain's CDR3 is CASSDFSRTYEQYF. In DNA, the CDR3 is TGTGCCAGCAGTGACTTCTCACGCACCTACGAGCAGTACTTC.

The V and J genes are TRBV18 and TRBJ2-3, with unresolved D. Germline values: CDR1 KGHSH, CDR2 LQKENI. CDR3 length: 15 amino acids. V lost 2 bases to trimming and J lost 0 bases, with 9 bases between them. The CDR3 DNA reads as TGTGCCAGCTCACCAGAGACGGTGAGCACAGATACGCAGTATTTT. Encoded protein: CASSPETVSTDTQYF.

A few counts support this clone. Different DNA sequences within this sample yield the same CDR3. V is TRBV28 and J is TRBJ1-1, with D perhaps TRBD1 (6 bases). The CDR3 loop spans 13 amino acids. Per the germline V gene, CDR1 is MDHEN and CDR2 is SYDVKM. The ends were cut back, 5 bases at V and 0 bases at J, with 7 bases in the middle. CDR3 region: CASSRTVNTEAFF. In DNA, the CDR3 is TGTGCCAGCAGTAGGACAGTGAACACTGAAGCTTTCTTT.

The rearrangement links TRBV11-2 to TRBJ2-7; TRBD2 matches 8 bases. Unmatched junction bases numbered 19, after V lost 5 bases and J lost 7 bases. From germline, CDR1 is SGHAT and CDR2 FQNNGV. There are 17 residues in the CDR3. This CDR3 reads CASSLLLSREGLIEQYF. Here the CDR3 DNA reads TGTGCCAGCAGCCTACTCCTATCTCGGGAGGGCCTAATAGAGCAGTACTTC.